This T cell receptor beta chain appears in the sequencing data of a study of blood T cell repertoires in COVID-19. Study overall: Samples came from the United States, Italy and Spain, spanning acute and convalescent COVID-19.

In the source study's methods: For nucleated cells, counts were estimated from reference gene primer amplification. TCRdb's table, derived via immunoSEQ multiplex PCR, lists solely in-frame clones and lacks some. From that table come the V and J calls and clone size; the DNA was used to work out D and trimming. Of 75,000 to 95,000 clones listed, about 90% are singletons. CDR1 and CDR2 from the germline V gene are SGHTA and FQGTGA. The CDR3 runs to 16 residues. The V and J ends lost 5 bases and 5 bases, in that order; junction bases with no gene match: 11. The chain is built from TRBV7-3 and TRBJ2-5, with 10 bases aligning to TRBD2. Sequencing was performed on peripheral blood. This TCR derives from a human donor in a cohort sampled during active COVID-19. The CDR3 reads CASSPGLAVSGETQYF. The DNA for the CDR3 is TGTGCCAGCAGCCCAGGACTAGCGGTCTCTGGGGAGACCCAGTACTTC.